This T cell receptor beta chain was identified in a study of cytomegalovirus exposure and HLA in healthy donors (TCRdb year 2017). Regarding the study in general: An earlier analysis of roughly 630 of the donors reported 250 to 350 Gb of sequence data and around 110 million unique TCR beta sequences from 150 million to 200 million T cells. The number of donors typed differed by locus, with roughly 620-630 for A, B, C, DRB1 and DQB1, 522 for DQA1, 606 for DPA1, and about 450 for DPB1. Around 330 gigabases of sequencing data and approximately 92 million unique TCR sequences made up an early release that covered approximately 650 HLA-typed donors. Donor age, sex, ethnicity and CMV serostatus were compiled together with the repertoire data. Genome-wide SNP genotypes for about 65% of the 666 donors were used in a later genetic analysis, which treated that subset as a discovery cohort. The study combined high-throughput TCR immunosequencing, statistical association of individual TCRs with disease status, and machine learning to predict cytomegalovirus infection status. To decide whether each TCR beta V gene segment behaved as functional or pseudogenic, an earlier analysis of 587 of the donors relied on high-throughput TCR beta sequencing. The study was designed to test whether signatures of past pathogen exposure could be identified by cataloging public T cell receptors. Among approximately 370 genotyped donors of the cohort, an average of approximately 220,000 unique TCR beta nucleotide sequences was sequenced per donor, of which roughly 17% were non-productive. A handful of DR-DQ haplotypes were handled as single units for association and clustering because linkage in the cohort was strong. Besides the first cohort of roughly 660 subjects, a separate validation cohort made up of around 120 different subjects was used. Every repertoire in the discovery cohort had been generated on one and the same sequencing platform. HLA typing covered class I and class II loci at four-digit resolution. The study used immunosequencing to profile the T cell repertoires of around 600 subjects and linked those repertoires to cytomegalovirus serostatus. In the later analysis, no new phenotypic data were used to find candidate immune exposures; instead, reliance was placed on TCR beta sequences and their occurrence across donors. A later analysis re-analyzed previously published TCR beta repertoires from roughly 630 donors and added high-resolution HLA genotyping to study TCR occurrence patterns. Of the 350 to 450 genotyped donors, less than 85% were placed in the genetic ancestry cluster associated with self-reported Caucasian donors. Overall study outcomes, separate from this receptor: Compared with the roughly 700-donor mean, donors in an Asian-associated ancestry cluster had fewer N-insertions in productive TCRs, according to a later genetic analysis. Most TCR sequences were observed very rarely across donors, whereas some public TCRs were present in many individuals. In a later analysis, HLA-associated TCR beta chains showed more clonal expansion and lower generation probabilities than non-associated chains that were equally common. According to a later analysis, most CMV-associated TCR beta chains appeared to be HLA-restricted, and the HLA associations seemed to be driven largely by CMV exposure. In a later analysis, TCR association rates were found to vary across HLA loci, with the most associated TCRs seen for DRB1 alleles and the fewest for HLA-C alleles. In this cohort, only TCR beta chains were sequenced, and detectable features were limited by the absence of alpha or paired-chain data. The presence/absence analyses assumed that sequencing depth was roughly uniform across donors, and that assumption may not be true. The authors suggested that the approach could potentially be generalized to other disease states and immunological phenotypes. CMV serostatus was the only immune exposure information available for the cohort. An earlier analysis of approximately 530 of the donors showed that most TCR beta V segments appeared in productive rearrangements either about 87% or about 30% of the time, which broadly matched IMGT annotations. A few of the identified cytomegalovirus-associated TCR beta chains were confirmed in vitro to be specific for cytomegalovirus antigens. The 87-base-pair reads could not distinguish some IMGT-functional V segments, including TRBV6-2 and TRBV6-3, so those segments were excluded. Specific HLA alleles were associated with 15,000 to 20,000 TCR beta sequences at a false discovery rate of 0.05 in a later analysis. Because some donors lacked HLA typing at each locus, the association tests relied only on the typed subset. The classifier was reported to diagnose cytomegalovirus status with high specificity and sensitivity in both the original cohort and the validation cohort. A further reported finding was that TCR beta sequences accurately predicted the HLA-A and HLA-B alleles for most subjects in the first cohort. In the study, some 160 TCR beta chains were listed as associated with cytomegalovirus. V-gene and J-gene trimming of TCR beta chains was associated with a missense DCLRE1C variant in a later genetic analysis, and the association was replicated in an independent cohort. Assigning TCR associations to individual alleles was difficult when HLA alleles, especially DR and DQ, strongly co-occurred. Several of the top co-occurrence clusters appeared to be linked to parvovirus B19, influenza, CMV and Epstein-Barr virus, according to a later analysis. A cluster of highly shared sequence variants was judged likely to be a technical artifact of the sequencing pipeline. Correlated functional status among segregating V segments might be attributable to linkage disequilibrium, but an unknown experimental factor could not be ruled out. Because counts were too low, roughly 18 rarely observed V segments, including chromosome 9 orphons, were left out of the earlier analysis of about 620 of the donors.

The cohort comprised several hundred healthy bone marrow donors. All cohort members were sampled while nominally healthy, although unrecorded immune exposures were likely present. The donor was CMV seropositive and was included in the group of some 290 seropositive cohort members. A peripheral blood sample was provided by each donor, and peripheral blood mononuclear cells were used for TCR beta sequencing. Genomic DNA was extracted from the blood cell samples with the Qiagen DNeasy Blood Extraction Kit. Trimming takes 8 bases from V and 3 bases from J, and the germline ends sit 14 bases apart. The germline V gene encodes CDR1 GTSNPN and CDR2 SVGIG (reference sequence). From cysteine to phenylalanine, the CDR3 is 12 amino acids long. Only CDR3 DNA remains: 36 bases, in frame from the first base. The method was the immunoSEQ multiplex PCR assay. For the multiplex PCR, a mixture combining 60 forward primers for TCR Vbeta segments and 13 reverse primers for TCR Jbeta segments was used. The CDR3 region of rearranged TCR beta genes was amplified from genomic DNA by a multiplex PCR assay. On the Illumina HiSeq System, the amplified TCR beta libraries were sequenced as 87-base-pair reads. From the authors' description of their analysis: Across the 670 or so repertoires, a later analysis counted tens of millions of unique TCR beta chains, about 10 million of which were shared by at least two donors. A nearest-neighbor algorithm error-corrected the raw reads and collapsed the reads into unique sequences, merging closely related sequences to remove PCR and sequencing errors. To assign V, D and J gene segments, CDR3 sequences were aligned to IMGT reference sequences. Each retained sequence needed at least a six-nucleotide match to both a V gene segment and a J gene segment. Rearrangements were classified as productive when the CDR3 lacked stop codons and remained in frame with V and J, and all other rearrangements were classified as non-productive. CDR3 was defined by IMGT convention, running from the second conserved V-encoded cysteine to the conserved J-encoded phenylalanine. The earlier analysis of a few hundred of the donors excluded sequences that lacked an unambiguous match to a single V gene segment. In an earlier analysis of 500 to 750 of the donors, V segments were called functional above 56.7% productive rearrangements and were called segregating when the between-donor standard deviation exceeded 5%. To diagnose cytomegalovirus status from the catalog of TCR beta chain sequences, a statistical classification framework was built. In a later analysis, TCR nucleotide sequences were compared against IMGT/GENE-DB human TR gene sequences so that V and J genes could be assigned. Using the TCRdist pipeline, a later analysis assigned CDR3 sequences along with most-parsimonious VDJ recombination scenarios. In a later analysis, each TCR beta chain was defined by its CDR3 amino acid sequence together with its V-gene family, and reads without a unique V-gene family were excluded. In a later analysis, 450 to 600 highly shared, low-generation-probability nucleotide sequences were removed to address suspected cross-contamination and a sequencing artifact. A later analysis calculated a clonal expansion index for each public chain from normalized within-repertoire ranks of inferred template counts. In a later analysis, generation probabilities were computed with a VDJ recombination model fitted to out-of-frame rearrangements, and the resulting probabilities were checked against IGoR. A later analysis scored TCR-TCR, TCR-HLA and TCR-CMV co-occurrence with hypergeometric tests, applying a repertoire-size bias correction to TCR pairs. In a later analysis, false discovery rates were estimated by permuting HLA or CMV assignments 20 times. A later analysis grouped co-occurring TCRs with DBSCAN, adding TCRdist sequence similarity when clustering within HLA-allele-positive subsets. For co-occurrence clustering, repertoires with fewer than 30,000 or more than 120,000 public chains were excluded, along with roughly 5 repertoires with anomalous nucleotide sharing. Here the immuneACCESS table is served through TCRdb, limited to in-frame sequences with V and J called. Missing clones are a known gap in these copies; in checked studies unresolved V genes cover under half, and the rest lacks a known reason. V, J and clone size are taken as reported in that table, and D and trimming were inferred from the DNA itself. For this sample, the table gives 55,000 to 70,000 clones. The ten largest make up roughly 2.6% of the sample.

Regarding this clone: Which antigen it targets is not known.

Recombination joined TRBV30 with TRBJ2-7; a tentative D call is TRBD2 (7 bases match). Sequencing was done on a sample of PBMCs. The source of this sequence is a female donor in good health and CMV-seropositive. The DNA reads as follows: TGTGCCGGCGGACTAGGGGGCTACGAGCAGTACTTC. Its protein product is CAGGLGGYEQYF.